The sample holds one count of the clone carrying this T cell receptor beta chain. The antigen remains unidentified. This sample stems from a study of OX40 agonist ivuxolimab in advanced cancers. Study findings and constraints: CD4+ and CD8+ blood T cells expanded clonally by week 6 at 0.1 to 3.0 mg/kg.

V was pared by 4 bases and J by 2 bases, with 10 bases between. This CDR3 has 14 residues. The germline V gene encodes CDR1 SGHRS and CDR2 YFSETQ. The assay was immunoSEQ multiplex PCR, and TCRdb's table has in-frame clones only and misses some. The sample records about 71,000 clones, over 90% being singletons. The sequenced sample was CD4+ or CD8+ T cells sorted from blood, obtained in a trial of the OX40 agonist ivuxolimab. The sequence was collected from an adult with an advanced solid tumor such as melanoma, head and neck, liver or kidney cancer. V gene TRBV5-1 combines with J gene TRBJ1-5, with a tentative D call TRBD1 (6 bases). The CDR3 spells CASSHEGGNQPQHF. The CDR3 region has the DNA TGCGCCAGCAGCCACGAGGGGGGCAATCAGCCCCAGCATTTT.